This TCR beta chain was captured in a study of T cell repertoires in ileal Crohn's disease. Study-wide context: Postoperative therapy was given to about half: fewer than 14 thiopurines, 18 anti-TNF agents. Study-wide findings and caveats: Compared with non-smokers, active smokers at surgery showed more clonal expansions.

Sequencing was performed with immunoSEQ multiplex PCR; in TCRdb, only in-frame clones are kept and a portion is missing. The sample has some 28,000 clones; about 81% are singletons. Notes on this clone: What it recognizes is unknown.

V was shortened by 2 bases and J by 1 base, with 4 bases between the two germline ends. The CDR3 loop spans 14 amino acids. Germline V lookup: CDR1 SGHDT, CDR2 YYEEEE. The rearrangement links TRBV5-6 to TRBJ2-6; no reliable D call. This TCR derives from an adult with Crohn's disease. Sequenced input: ileal tissue. This CDR3 is CASSLASGANVLTF. DNA of the CDR3: TGTGCCAGCAGCTTAGCGTCTGGGGCCAACGTCCTGACTTTC.